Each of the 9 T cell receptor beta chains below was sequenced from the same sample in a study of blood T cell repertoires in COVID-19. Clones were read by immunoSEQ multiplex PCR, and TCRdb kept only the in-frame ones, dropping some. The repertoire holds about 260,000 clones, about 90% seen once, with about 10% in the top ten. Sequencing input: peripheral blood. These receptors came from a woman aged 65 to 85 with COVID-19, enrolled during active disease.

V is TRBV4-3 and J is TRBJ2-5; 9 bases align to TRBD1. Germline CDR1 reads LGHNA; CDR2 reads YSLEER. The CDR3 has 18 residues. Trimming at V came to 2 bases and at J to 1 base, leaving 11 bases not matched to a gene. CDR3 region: CASSQLQPPGQGQETQYF. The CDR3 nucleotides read TGCGCCAGCAGCCAACTACAACCTCCGGGACAGGGCCAAGAGACCCAGTACTTC.

The chain's CDR3 is CASSERDRDDYGYTF. For the CDR3, the DNA is TGTGCCAGCAGTGAAAGGGACAGGGACGACTATGGCTACACCTTC. The chain recombines TRBV2 with TRBJ1-2, with 9 bases identical to TRBD1. This CDR3 has 15 residues. Germline CDR1 reads SNHLY; CDR2 reads FYNNEI. V shed 2 bases, J shed 3 bases, and the junction held 4 bases outside the gene matches.

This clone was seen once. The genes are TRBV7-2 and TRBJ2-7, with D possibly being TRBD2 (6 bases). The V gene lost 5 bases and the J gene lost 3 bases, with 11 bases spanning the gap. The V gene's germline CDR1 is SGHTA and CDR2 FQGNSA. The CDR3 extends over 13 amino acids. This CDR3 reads CASSPAGGYEQYF. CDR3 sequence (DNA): TGTGCCAGCAGCCCAGCCGGGGGCTACGAGCAGTACTTC. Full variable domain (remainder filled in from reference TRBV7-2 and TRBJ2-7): GAGVSQSPSNKVTEKGKDVELRCDPISGHTALYWYRQSLGQGLEFLIYFQGNSAPDKSGLPSDRFSAERTGGSVSTLTIQRTQQEDSAVYLCASSPAGGYEQYFGPGTRLTVT.

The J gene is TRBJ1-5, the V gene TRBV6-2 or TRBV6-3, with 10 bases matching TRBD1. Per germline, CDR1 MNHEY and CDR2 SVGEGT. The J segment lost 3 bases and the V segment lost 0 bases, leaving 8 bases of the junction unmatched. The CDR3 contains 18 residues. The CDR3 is CASSYSYGTGVPNQPQHF. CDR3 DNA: TGTGCCAGCAGTTACTCGTATGGGACAGGGGTTCCCAATCAGCCCCAGCATTTT.

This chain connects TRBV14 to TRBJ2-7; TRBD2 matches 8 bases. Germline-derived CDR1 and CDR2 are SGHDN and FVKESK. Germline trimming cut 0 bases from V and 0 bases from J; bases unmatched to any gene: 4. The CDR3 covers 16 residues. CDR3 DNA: TGTGCCAGCAGCCAAGATGAAAGCGGGAGCTCCTACGAGCAGTACTTC. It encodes CASSQDESGSSYEQYF.

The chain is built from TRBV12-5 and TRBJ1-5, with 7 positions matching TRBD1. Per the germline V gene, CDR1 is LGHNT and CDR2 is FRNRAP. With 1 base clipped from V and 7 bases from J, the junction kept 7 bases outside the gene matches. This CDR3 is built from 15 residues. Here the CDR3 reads CASGLEGTVRQPQHF. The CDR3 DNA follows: TGTGCTAGTGGTTTGGAAGGGACAGTTAGACAGCCCCAGCATTTT.

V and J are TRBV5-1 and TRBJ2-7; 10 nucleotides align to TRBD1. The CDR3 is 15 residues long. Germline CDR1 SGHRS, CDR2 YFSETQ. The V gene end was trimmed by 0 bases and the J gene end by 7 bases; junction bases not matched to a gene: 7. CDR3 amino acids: CASSLDGTGAREQYF. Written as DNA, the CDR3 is TGCGCCAGCAGCTTGGACGGGACAGGGGCTAGGGAGCAGTACTTC.

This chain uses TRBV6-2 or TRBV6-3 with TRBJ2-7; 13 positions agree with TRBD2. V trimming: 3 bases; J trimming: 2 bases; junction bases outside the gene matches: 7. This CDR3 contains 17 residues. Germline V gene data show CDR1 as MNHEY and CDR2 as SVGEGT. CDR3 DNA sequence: TGTGCCAGCAGTTATACTACTAGCGGGAGGGACCCCTACGAGCAGTACTTC. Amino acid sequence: CASSYTTSGRDPYEQYF.

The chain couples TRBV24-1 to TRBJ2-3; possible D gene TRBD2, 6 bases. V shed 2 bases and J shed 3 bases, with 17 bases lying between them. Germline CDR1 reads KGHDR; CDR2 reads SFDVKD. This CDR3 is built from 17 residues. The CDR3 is CATSDSGVGRVTDTQYF. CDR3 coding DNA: TGTGCCACCAGTGATTCGGGGGTGGGTAGGGTGACAGATACGCAGTATTTT.